One and the same sample provided the 31 T cell receptor beta chains below, sequenced in a study of shared clonotypes between healthy human individuals. Some clones are missing from TCRdb's copy, which holds only in-frame ones; the method was immunoSEQ multiplex PCR. The data show about 120,000 clones, roughly two thirds seen once. Sequenced: memory CD8+ T cells sorted from blood. Indicated subset: CD45RO+ cells pooled with CCR7-negative TemRA cells. Every receptor here comes from a woman aged 30 to 39 in good health.

V gene TRBV7-9 combines with J gene TRBJ2-3; 7 bases fit TRBD2. Germline trimming cut 1 base from V and 7 bases from J; bases unmatched to any gene: 5. The CDR3 is made up of 14 amino acids. CDR1 and CDR2 (germline): SEHNR, FQNEAQ (reference sequence). CDR3 in DNA: TGTGCCAGCAGCTTAGATGCCGGGGGGTATACGCAGTATTTT. Translation: CASSLDAGGYTQYF.

The chain is built from TRBV9 and TRBJ1-1; D call uncertain. Germline V CDR1 and CDR2: SGDLS, YYNGEE. CDR3 length: 15 amino acids. Trimming took 0 bases from V and 0 from J, leaving 9 bases between them. This chain's CDR3 is CASSVGSMMNTEAFF. The CDR3 nucleotides read TGTGCCAGCAGCGTAGGTAGCATGATGAACACTGAAGCTTTCTTT.

The chain combines TRBV7-8 with TRBJ2-7, with D perhaps TRBD1 (6 bases). Germline V gives CDR1 SGHVS, CDR2 FQNEAQ. There are 15 residues in the CDR3. Trimming left V 1 base short and J 2 bases short, with 12 bases between. The CDR3 DNA follows: TGTGCCAGCAGCTTAGGCAACAGGGCCCCCTACGAGCAGTACTTC. It specifies CASSLGNRAPYEQYF. Full variable domain (missing parts from reference TRBV7-8 and TRBJ2-7): GAGVSQSPRYKVAKRGQDVALRCDPISGHVSLFWYQQALGQGPEFLTYFQNEAQLDKSGLPSDRFFAERPEGSVSTLKIQRTQQEDSAVYLCASSLGNRAPYEQYFGPGTRLTVT.

This chain joins TRBV2 and TRBJ1-1, with D possibly matching TRBD1 (5 bases). V was shortened by 2 bases and J by 3 bases, with 7 bases between the two germline ends. Germline loops: CDR1 SNHLY, CDR2 FYNNEI. The CDR3 consists of 13 residues. CDR3 amino acids: CASSELGDTEAFF. The CDR3 DNA reads as TGTGCCAGCAGTGAATTGGGGGACACTGAAGCTTTCTTT.

This sequence joins TRBV16 and TRBJ2-4, with D perhaps TRBD2 (7 bases). The CDR3 is made up of 14 amino acids. V was clipped by 4 bases and J by 8 bases, with 15 bases between them. Germline lookup yields CDR1 KGHSY and CDR2 FQNENV. The CDR3 is CASSRGPGGDIQYF. The CDR3 DNA reads TGTGCCAGCAGCCGGGGGCCGGGAGGAGACATTCAGTACTTC.

This chain's CDR3 is CASSPNRDGYTF. The CDR3 DNA is TGTGCCAGCAGCCCCAACAGGGACGGCTACACCTTC. The genes are TRBV11-2 and TRBJ1-2; maybe TRBD1 (6 bases). The CDR3 has 12 residues. With 5 bases removed from V and 8 bases from J, the gap between germline ends came to 12 bases. Looked up from germline, CDR1 is SGHAT and CDR2 is FQNNGV.

J is TRBJ1-5 and V is TRBV19; 7 bases fit TRBD1. The trim removed 10 bases at V and 1 base at J, leaving 13 bases unmatched. The V gene's germline CDR1 is LNHDA and CDR2 SQIVND (reference sequence). The CDR3 consists of 16 residues. The CDR3 bases are TGTGCCATCGCCCCCACAGGGGTGTTAAGCAATCAGCCCCAGCATTTT. Its protein is CAIAPTGVLSNQPQHF.

This rearrangement joins TRBV28 to TRBJ2-7; TRBD1 is a possible D gene (6 bases). V was cut by 5 bases and J by 7 bases, with 21 bases left in between. The CDR3 runs 15 residues. Per germline, CDR1 MDHEN and CDR2 SYDVKM. The CDR3 bases are TGTGCCAGCAGTCCCCCGGGACATGGCCTACGGGAGCAGTACTTC. Amino acid sequence: CASSPPGHGLREQYF.

This chain's CDR3 is CATSRAGTSEGNYGYTF. The CDR3 DNA sequence: TGTGCCACCAGCAGAGCTGGCACTAGCGAGGGGAATTATGGCTACACCTTC. The chain combines TRBV15 with TRBJ1-2, with a possible D match to TRBD1 (5 bases). Trimming shortened V by 1 base and J by 5 bases, and 20 bases separated the two germline ends. This CDR3 has 17 amino acids. Germline CDR1 and CDR2: LNHNV and YYDKDF (reference sequence).

The chain uses TRBV7-6 and TRBJ1-1; 9 nucleotides line up with TRBD1. Germline V gives CDR1 SGHVS, CDR2 FNYEAQ. Losses at the gene ends were 1 base for V and 4 bases for J; bases not matched to a gene: 10. The CDR3 is made up of 17 amino acids. For the CDR3, the DNA is TGTGCCAGCAGCTTAGAGCGTGGGGGGACAGGGTCCACTGAAGCTTTCTTT. It encodes CASSLERGGTGSTEAFF.

This clone was seen ten or more times. This chain connects TRBV6-1 to TRBJ2-1; D possibly corresponds to TRBD2 (6 bases). Germline V gives CDR1 MNHNS, CDR2 SASEGT. This CDR3 has 13 residues. V lost 4 bases, J lost 10 bases, and 14 bases lay in between. For the CDR3, the DNA is TGTGCCAGCAGTGTAGCTCCGGGAGCCGAGCAGTTCTTC. Amino acids: CASSVAPGAEQFF.

This clone was counted a few times. The CDR3 sequence is CASGKPGGTEAFF. CDR3 DNA: TGTGCCAGCGGAAAACCAGGGGGCACTGAAGCTTTCTTT. This rearrangement joins TRBV19 to TRBJ1-1, with 7 bases that match TRBD1. The V and J ends lost 9 bases and 4 bases, in that order; junction bases with no gene match: 8. Germline assignment: CDR1 LNHDA and CDR2 SQIVND (reference sequence). There are 13 residues in the CDR3.

This clone was seen only a few times. The chain recombines TRBV25-1 with TRBJ1-4; D unclear. Germline V CDR1 and CDR2: MGHDK, SYGVNS. V was cut by 5 bases and J by 3 bases, with 13 bases left in between. The CDR3 consists of 15 residues. As DNA, the CDR3 is TGTGCCAGCAGTCCATCAAAAAGCTCTAATGAAAAACTGTTTTTT. Translating it yields CASSPSKSSNEKLFF.

This clone came up once. This sequence joins TRBV13 and TRBJ2-5, with 7 bases fitting TRBD1. This CDR3 contains 16 residues. The J segment lost 2 bases and the V segment lost 5 bases, leaving 11 bases of the junction unmatched. CDR1 and CDR2 from the germline V gene are PRHDT and FYEKMQ (reference sequence). The CDR3 bases are TGTGCCAGCAGCCAAGAGGGGGCAACGCTTCAAGAGACCCAGTACTTC. Translating gives CASSQEGATLQETQYF.

In this sample, this clone turned up once. The chain uses TRBV15 and TRBJ1-3; 7 bases map to TRBD1. Losses at the gene ends were 3 bases for V and 0 bases for J; bases not matched to a gene: 8. This CDR3 comprises 17 residues. The germline gives CDR1 LNHNV, CDR2 YYDKDF (reference sequence). CDR3 nucleotide sequence: TGTGCCACCAGCAGCAACAGGGGAAGGTTCTCTGGAAACACCATATATTTT. Amino acids: CATSSNRGRFSGNTIYF.

The chain uses TRBV21-1 and TRBJ1-1. TRBV21-1 is tagged as a pseudogene. The CDR3 has 15 amino acids. CDR3 amino acids: CASRVGLAIRTEAFF. CDR3 nucleotides: TGTGCCAGCAGAGTAGGACTAGCTATTCGCACTGAAGCTTTCTTT.

This clone was counted at least ten times. The V and J genes are TRBV15 and TRBJ2-3, with 7 nucleotides matching TRBD1. The CDR3 covers 18 residues. Germline lookup yields CDR1 LNHNV and CDR2 YYDKDF (reference sequence). V trimming: 3 bases; J trimming: 1 base; junction bases outside the gene matches: 13. CDR3 protein: CATSSPVTGREGTDTQYF. The DNA of the CDR3 is TGTGCCACCAGCAGTCCCGTGACAGGGCGTGAGGGCACAGATACGCAGTATTTT. The full variable domain, rest sourced from reference TRBV15 and TRBJ2-3, is DAMVIQNPRYQVTQFGKPVTLSCSQTLNHNVMYWYQQKSSQAPKLLFHYYDKDFNNEADTPDNFQSRRPNTSFCFLDIRSPGLGDTAMYLCATSSPVTGREGTDTQYFGPGTRLTVL.

DNA of the CDR3: TGCAGCGTTGAAGAAGGGTACCGTGGTGAAAAACTGTTTTTT. It translates to CSVEEGYRGEKLFF. The J gene is TRBJ1-4, the V gene TRBV29-1; D not certain. Trimming cost V 0 bases and J 7 bases, with 12 bases left between them. The CDR3 runs 14 residues. Germline V gene sequence: CDR1 SQVTM, CDR2 ANQGSEA.

The genes are TRBV2 and TRBJ2-1, with 10 bases that match TRBD2. Trimming took 5 bases from V and 14 from J; bases not matched to a gene: 9. Germline assignment: CDR1 SNHLY and CDR2 FYNNEI. This CDR3 is built from 13 residues. The CDR3 reads CASSSGRALWEFF. The CDR3 nucleotides are TGTGCCAGCAGTAGCGGGAGGGCCCTCTGGGAGTTCTTC.

This chain uses TRBV9 with TRBJ1-2; D is unclear. Looked up from germline, CDR1 is SGDLS and CDR2 is YYNGEE. The CDR3 has 14 amino acids. Trimming took 4 bases from V and 1 from J, leaving 11 bases between them. The CDR3 DNA reads as TGTGCCAGCAGCCCCCATCGAAATAACTATGGCTACACCTTC. This gives the protein CASSPHRNNYGYTF. The full variable domain, with the rest looked up from reference TRBV9 and TRBJ1-2, is DSGVTQTPKHLITATGQRVTLRCSPRSGDLSVYWYQQSLDQGLQFLIQYYNGEERAKGNILERFSAQQFPDLHSELNLSSLELGDSALYFCASSPHRNNYGYTFGSGTRLTVV.

This clone turned up a few times. V and J are TRBV5-4 and TRBJ2-7; D ambiguous. Germline CDR1 and CDR2: SGHNT and YYREEE (reference sequence). CDR3 size: 14 residues. Trimming left V 4 bases short and J 5 bases short, with 16 bases between. CDR3 coding DNA: TGTGCCAGCAGCGCCCTCGGACCAGGTCACGAGCAGTACTTC. Amino acids: CASSALGPGHEQYF. Variable domain in full (rest from reference TRBV5-4 and TRBJ2-7): ETGVTQSPTHLIKTRGQQVTLRCSSQSGHNTVSWYQQALGQGPQFIFQYYREEENGRGNFPPRFSGLQFPNYSSELNVNALELDDSALYLCASSALGPGHEQYFGPGTRLTVT.

The J gene is TRBJ1-6, the V gene TRBV28, with 9 bases that match TRBD1. Germline CDR1 MDHEN, CDR2 SYDVKM. V lost 5 bases, J lost 8 bases, and 4 bases stayed unmatched. The CDR3 covers 14 residues. The CDR3, as DNA: TGTGCCAGCAGTAAATGGACAGGGGATTCACCCCTCCACTTT. It specifies CASSKWTGDSPLHF. The full variable domain, in which reference TRBV28 and TRBJ1-6 provide the parts outside the CDR3, is DVKVTQSSRYLVKRTGEKVFLECVQDMDHENMFWYRQDPGLGLRLIYFSYDVKMKEKGDIPEGYSVSREKKERFSLILESASTNQTSMYLCASSKWTGDSPLHFGNGTRLTVT.

The V call is TRBV9, the J call TRBJ2-7, with 9 bases matching TRBD2. The CDR3 contains 14 residues. V lost 0 bases and J lost 6; bases outside the gene matches: 4. Germline CDR1 SGDLS, CDR2 YYNGEE. CDR3: CASSVGAGGPEQYF. CDR3 DNA: TGTGCCAGCAGCGTAGGGGCGGGAGGGCCCGAGCAGTACTTC.

The chain links TRBV27 to TRBJ1-5; a weak D match, TRBD1 (5 bases). The germline V gene has CDR1 MNHEY and CDR2 SMNVEV (reference sequence). The CDR3 spans 13 residues. Between the trimmed V and J ends, which lost 8 bases and 4 bases, there was a span of 12 bases. As DNA, the CDR3 is TGTGCCAGCCACGGGGGGGAAAATCAGCCCCAGCATTTT. This translates into CASHGGENQPQHF.

The chain has TRBV6-1 and TRBJ2-7; the match to TRBD2 covers 7 bases. The CDR3 is 15 amino acids. The V and J ends lost 5 bases and 1 base, in that order; junction bases with no gene match: 8. The V gene's germline CDR1 is MNHNS and CDR2 SASEGT. The CDR3 DNA reads as TGTGCCAGCAGTCTTGTCCTAGCGGAATCCTACGAGCAGTACTTC. Translating gives CASSLVLAESYEQYF.

The V and J genes are TRBV4-1 and TRBJ1-4; D is unclear. Trimming removed 0 bases at V and 4 bases at J, with 15 bases between. CDR1 is MGHRA and CDR2 is YSYEKL in the germline V gene. This CDR3 is 17 amino acids long. The CDR3 protein is CASSQEGLGRLNEKLFF. In DNA form, the CDR3 reads TGCGCCAGCAGCCAAGAGGGTTTAGGGAGACTTAATGAAAAACTGTTTTTT.

The CDR3 DNA follows: TGTGCCAACACAGATGGACAGGGCGCGGAGACCCAGTACTTC. Amino acids: CANTDGQGAETQYF. V gene TRBV6-1 combines with J gene TRBJ2-5, with 8 nucleotides matching TRBD1. Germline V gene data show CDR1 as MNHNS and CDR2 as SASEGT. The CDR3 has 14 residues. V lost 10 bases and J lost 5; bases outside the gene matches: 12.

V is TRBV11-2 and J is TRBJ1-5; no firm D call. The V and J ends lost 1 base and 2 bases respectively, with 12 bases between them. The CDR3 spans 16 residues. Germline V gene data show CDR1 as SGHAT and CDR2 as FQNNGV. The CDR3 protein is CASSLGGSSGNQPQHF. CDR3 sequence (DNA): TGTGCCAGCAGCTTAGGTGGCAGCTCTGGCAATCAGCCCCAGCATTTT.

This clone showed up many times. The rearrangement uses TRBV5-6 and TRBJ2-1; D unclear. The V end was cut by 4 bases, the J end by 9 bases, with 17 bases between. The germline V gene has CDR1 SGHDT and CDR2 YYEEEE. This CDR3 has 14 amino acids. The CDR3 DNA reads as TGTGCCAGCAGCCCAGGAGATTTTCGCGGTGAGCAGTTCTTC. Residues: CASSPGDFRGEQFF.

The CDR3: CASSLMGGQRNTEAFF. Here the CDR3 DNA reads TGTGCCAGCAGCTTGATGGGGGGACAGCGGAACACTGAAGCTTTCTTT. This rearrangement joins TRBV5-6 to TRBJ1-1; TRBD1 matches at 7 bases. The CDR3 runs 16 residues. Trimming at V came to 1 base and at J to 1 base, leaving 7 bases not matched to a gene. The V gene's germline CDR1 is SGHDT and CDR2 YYEEEE.

This clone is termed medium-sized. J is TRBJ2-2 and V is TRBV10-2; 11 bases line up with TRBD2. Germline CDR1 is WSHSY and CDR2 is SAAADI. CDR3 length: 14 amino acids. V lost 6 bases to trimming and J lost 6 bases; unmatched junction nucleotides: 3. Here the CDR3 reads CASRLAGEAGELFF. CDR3 bases: TGCGCCAGCAGACTAGCGGGAGAAGCCGGGGAGCTGTTTTTT.